This T cell receptor beta chain was identified in a study of cytotoxic CD8 clonotypes in ibrutinib-treated CLL. General observations from the study: Researchers report that baseline clonality outpaced age-matched healthy donors and tracked circulating CD8+ T-cell counts. A rise in clonality was seen at ibrutinib response, and a fall back toward baseline was seen at progression.

Germline V CDR1 and CDR2: SGHTA, FQGTGA. After removal of 4 bases from V and 0 bases from J, the junction contained 4 bases not matched to a gene. CDR3 length equals 15 residues. With sequencing, the targeted depth ranged from 1 in 200,000 to 1 in 1 million T cells. Profiled with immunoSEQ multiplex PCR; TCRdb holds only in-frame clones, not every one. The table includes 30,000 to 40,000 clones, about two thirds detected once. On this clone itself: Its target is unknown.

This sequence joins TRBV7-3 and TRBJ2-7; 9 bases align to TRBD2. The specimen was PBMCs, collected at disease progression, from a patient treated with ibrutinib. This receptor was obtained from a human donor with chronic lymphocytic leukemia. The CDR3 is CASSWTSASSYEQYF. CDR3 nucleotides: TGTGCCAGCAGCTGGACTAGCGCCAGCTCCTACGAGCAGTACTTC.